Below are 16 T cell receptor beta chains sequenced from a single sample in a study of blood T cell repertoires in COVID-19. The data were produced by immunoSEQ multiplex PCR, yet TCRdb's version contains in-frame clones alone and is incomplete. Among about 100,000 clones, approximately 81% were seen once, and the ten largest hold 2% to 2.5%. The sequencing sample was made of peripheral blood. Every receptor here comes from a human donor in a cohort sampled during active COVID-19.

This rearrangement joins TRBV5-1 to TRBJ1-4, with D maybe TRBD1 (5 bases). Deletions cut 7 bases from V and 4 bases from J, with 11 bases between. CDR3 length equals 13 residues. CDR1 and CDR2 from the germline V gene are SGHRS and YFSETQ. The CDR3 DNA is TGCGCCAGCGCGACAGAGATTAATGAAAAACTGTTTTTT. Protein: CASATEINEKLFF.

This clone came up once. The chain uses TRBV19 and TRBJ2-7; 11 bases agree with TRBD2. V lost 6 bases, J lost 2 bases, and 6 bases stayed unmatched. Germline lookup yields CDR1 LNHDA and CDR2 SQIVND (reference sequence). This CDR3 has 15 amino acids. CDR3 DNA sequence: TGTGCCAGTAGGCCGACTAGCGGGGACACCTACGAGCAGTACTTC. Protein: CASRPTSGDTYEQYF.

This clone showed up just once. The chain recombines TRBV19 with TRBJ1-5; D ambiguous. V was clipped by 7 bases and J by 10 bases, with 11 bases between them. CDR3 size: 11 residues. Germline-derived CDR1 and CDR2 are LNHDA and SQIVND (reference sequence). Here the CDR3 reads CASNGRGPQHF. CDR3 sequence (DNA): TGTGCCAGTAACGGTCGAGGACCCCAGCATTTT.

This rearrangement joins TRBV7-9 to TRBJ2-5; D is perhaps TRBD2 (6 bases). Germline values: CDR1 SEHNR, CDR2 FQNEAQ (reference sequence). The CDR3 runs 14 residues. Trimming stripped 4 bases from V and 5 bases from J, with 14 bases between. DNA of the CDR3: TGTGCCAGCAGCTCACGGGACTGGTCGGAGACCCAGTACTTC. It codes for CASSSRDWSETQYF.

The chain combines TRBV5-1 with TRBJ2-1; TRBD2 agrees at 9 bases. V shed 5 bases, J shed 3 bases, and the junction held 6 bases outside the gene matches. CDR3 size: 15 residues. Germline V lookup: CDR1 SGHRS, CDR2 YFSETQ. The CDR3 nucleotides are TGCGCCAGCAGATTTAGCGGGAGCGACTACAATGAGCAGTTCTTC. It is translated as CASRFSGSDYNEQFF. The full variable domain, with the rest looked up from reference TRBV5-1 and TRBJ2-1, is KAGVTQTPRYLIKTRGQQVTLSCSPISGHRSVSWYQQTPGQGLQFLFEYFSETQRNKGNFPGRFSGRQFSNSRSEMNVSTLELGDSALYLCASRFSGSDYNEQFFGPGTRLTVL.

Written as DNA, the CDR3 is TGTGCCAGCAGCCCGGATTGGGGGGATTCACCCCTCCACTTT. As protein: CASSPDWGDSPLHF. The V call is TRBV7-9, the J call TRBJ1-6; the D gene is possibly TRBD1 (5 bases). V lost 5 bases and J lost 8, with 13 bases in between. Per germline, CDR1 SEHNR and CDR2 FQNEAQ (reference sequence). CDR3 length: 14 residues. The variable domain in full, completed from reference TRBV7-9 and TRBJ1-6, reads DTGVSQNPRHKITKRGQNVTFRCDPISEHNRLYWYRQTLGQGPEFLTYFQNEAQLEKSRLLSDRFSAERPKGSFSTLEIQRTEQGDSAMYLCASSPDWGDSPLHFGNGTRLTVT.

The V call is TRBV5-6, the J call TRBJ1-2; D remains ambiguous. From germline, CDR1 is SGHDT and CDR2 YYEEEE. The V end lost 0 bases, the J end lost 4 bases, and 10 bases lay between the germline ends. The CDR3 consists of 14 residues. The CDR3 sequence is CASSLAGLGYGYTF. As DNA, the CDR3 is TGTGCCAGCAGCTTGGCGGGGTTAGGCTATGGCTACACCTTC.

The rearrangement uses TRBV30 and TRBJ1-3, with D perhaps matching TRBD1 (6 bases). Germline CDR1 reads GTSNPN; CDR2 reads SVGIG (reference sequence). The CDR3 consists of 14 residues. Trimming stripped 4 bases from V and 3 bases from J, with 13 bases between. The CDR3 region has the DNA TGTGCCTGGACCCTGGGGGCGGTTGGAAACACCATATATTTT. Translating it yields CAWTLGAVGNTIYF.

The chain uses TRBV27 and TRBJ2-4; D gene ambiguous. Germline CDR1 MNHEY, CDR2 SMNVEV (reference sequence). The CDR3 has 14 residues. The V and J ends lost 10 bases and 4 bases respectively, with 17 bases between them. In DNA, the CDR3 is TGTGCCACCCTCCCCGAGCGAGGAAAAAACATTCAGTACTTC. It is translated as CATLPERGKNIQYF.

A few counts support this clone. The chain couples TRBV5-1 to TRBJ1-5; D is possibly TRBD1 (5 bases). CDR1 is SGHRS, CDR2 YFSETQ, per germline. Deletions cut 1 base from V and 3 bases from J, with 11 bases between. This CDR3 has 15 residues. The CDR3 sequence is CASSLTGQVNQPQHF. The DNA of the CDR3 is TGCGCCAGCAGCTTGACCGGACAAGTCAATCAGCCCCAGCATTTT.

This chain uses TRBV11-2 with TRBJ2-3; possible D gene TRBD2, 7 bases. Germline V gives CDR1 SGHAT, CDR2 FQNNGV. V was trimmed by 2 bases and J by 3 bases, leaving 15 bases between them. The CDR3 extends over 16 amino acids. The CDR3 nucleotides are TGTGCCAGCAGCTTACCGCCGGGGGGCGTGACAGATACGCAGTATTTT. Protein product: CASSLPPGGVTDTQYF.

The V call is TRBV28, the J call TRBJ2-7; 7 bases align to TRBD1. The CDR3 has 13 residues. Germline V gene data show CDR1 as MDHEN and CDR2 as SYDVKM. V lost 3 bases to trimming and J lost 4 bases; unmatched junction nucleotides: 3. This CDR3 is CASSLGQPYEQYF. CDR3 nucleotides: TGTGCCAGCAGTTTGGGACAGCCATACGAGCAGTACTTC.

On this clone: Different DNA sequences within this sample yield the same CDR3. The chain joins TRBV28 to TRBJ1-1; 8 nucleotides agree with TRBD1. V shed 3 bases and J 5 bases; nucleotides not matched to a gene: 5. CDR3 size: 14 residues. Germline V gene sequence: CDR1 MDHEN, CDR2 SYDVKM. CDR3 loop: CASSFGQGGTEAFF. Here the CDR3 DNA reads TGTGCCAGCAGTTTCGGACAGGGTGGGACTGAAGCTTTCTTT.

This chain links TRBV18 with TRBJ2-4, with D possibly being TRBD2 (7 bases). Germline V CDR1 and CDR2: KGHSH, LQKENI. Trimming removed 4 bases at V and 8 bases at J, with 18 bases between. This CDR3 has 15 amino acids. CDR3 amino acids: CASSHTEGGGYIQYF. As DNA, the CDR3 is TGTGCCAGCTCACACACTGAGGGAGGGGGATACATTCAGTACTTC.

The chain recombines TRBV7-9 with TRBJ2-1; 9 positions agree with TRBD2. The CDR3 consists of 12 residues. V shed 6 bases, J shed 12 bases, and the junction held 6 bases outside the gene matches. In germline, CDR1 is SEHNR, CDR2 FQNEAQ (reference sequence). CDR3 sequence: CASRVAGEGQFF. The CDR3 bases are TGTGCCAGCAGGGTAGCGGGAGAAGGGCAGTTCTTC.

The CDR3, as DNA: TGTGCCAGCAGCCCTACAGGGGATCCCTATGGCTACACCTTC. Translated, it gives CASSPTGDPYGYTF. The V and J genes are TRBV3-1 (or the pseudogene TRBV3-2) and TRBJ1-2; the match to TRBD1 covers 7 bases. With 4 bases clipped from V and 4 bases from J, the junction kept 6 bases outside the gene matches. The germline gives CDR1 LGHDT, CDR2 YNNKEL (reference sequence). This CDR3 region has 14 residues.